The 25 T cell receptor beta chains below were found in one sample sequenced in a study of shared clonotypes between healthy human individuals. Measured with immunoSEQ multiplex PCR; TCRdb has only the in-frame clones, and not every one. The profile shows roughly 2,000,000 clones, roughly 95% of them singletons. Selected positively for CCR7 and CD45RO-negative, naive CD8 cells excluded terminally differentiated effector memory CD45RA+ cells. Input material: naive CD8+ T cells sorted from blood. These receptors originate from a young man in good health.

This clone was seen just once. V usage is TRBV4-1 and J usage is TRBJ2-1; D not resolved. The CDR3 is made up of 15 amino acids. V was trimmed by 0 bases and J by 0 bases, leaving 6 bases between them. Germline V gene sequence: CDR1 MGHRA, CDR2 YSYEKL. The CDR3 DNA sequence: TGCGCCAGCAGCCAAGAAGAACTCTCCTACAATGAGCAGTTCTTC. It yields the protein CASSQEELSYNEQFF.

This chain connects TRBV7-2 to TRBJ2-3, with TRBD2 matching over 10 bases. Looked up from germline, CDR1 is SGHTA and CDR2 is FQGNSA. The CDR3 is 14 amino acids. V lost 5 bases, J lost 4 bases, and 3 bases stayed unmatched. The CDR3 is CASSPSGGADTQYF. The DNA for the CDR3 is TGTGCCAGCAGCCCGAGCGGGGGGGCAGATACGCAGTATTTT. The full variable domain, its missing parts supplied by reference TRBV7-2 and TRBJ2-3, is GAGVSQSPSNKVTEKGKDVELRCDPISGHTALYWYRQSLGQGLEFLIYFQGNSAPDKSGLPSDRFSAERTGGSVSTLTIQRTQQEDSAVYLCASSPSGGADTQYFGPGTRLTVL.

The chain joins TRBV6-6 to TRBJ2-3, with TRBD2 as a possible D gene (6 bases). This CDR3 has 14 residues. Per germline, CDR1 MNHNY and CDR2 SVGAGI (reference sequence). V lost 5 bases and J 3 bases, leaving 12 bases between the germline ends. The CDR3 bases are TGTGCCAGCAGTGAGGGAGGAACAACAGATACGCAGTATTTT. Its translation is CASSEGGTTDTQYF.

In regard to this clone: The same CDR3 is also encoded by other DNA sequences in this sample. The rearrangement joins TRBV6-6 to TRBJ2-2, with D uncertain. Germline assignment: CDR1 MNHNY and CDR2 SVGAGI (reference sequence). Trimming took 3 bases from V and 6 from J, leaving 5 bases between them. The CDR3 runs to 12 residues. This chain's CDR3 is CASSYGAGELFF. The DNA for the CDR3 is TGTGCCAGCAGTTATGGGGCCGGGGAGCTGTTTTTT.

This chain's CDR3 is CASSVGPYTGELFF. In DNA, the CDR3 is TGCGCCAGCAGTGTTGGACCCTACACCGGGGAGCTGTTTTTT. The chain uses TRBV10-1 and TRBJ2-2, with D unresolved. V lost 4 bases, J lost 3 bases, and 9 bases lay in between. This CDR3 has 14 amino acids. CDR1 is WNHNN and CDR2 is SYGVQD in the germline V gene (reference sequence).

The J gene is TRBJ1-2, the V gene TRBV27, with 10 bases lining up with TRBD1. Trimming cost V 4 bases and J 2 bases; bases outside gene matches: 13. CDR3 size: 18 residues. Germline CDR1 and CDR2: MNHEY and SMNVEV (reference sequence). The CDR3, as DNA: TGTGCCAGCAGTTCAACCGGGACAGGGGCATACCCCAACTATGGCTACACCTTC. This translates into CASSSTGTGAYPNYGYTF.

The chain is built from TRBV6-6 and TRBJ2-3; D possibly uses TRBD1 or TRBD2 (5 bases each). The CDR3 extends over 15 amino acids. Germline V gene lookup returns CDR1 MNHNY and CDR2 SVGAGI (reference sequence). Trimming pared 7 bases from V and 1 base from J, leaving 15 bases between. CDR3 amino acids: CASIGTWWGTDTQYF. The CDR3 DNA sequence: TGTGCCAGCATTGGGACGTGGTGGGGCACAGATACGCAGTATTTT.

CDR3: CASSLEAGGTEAFF. In DNA, the CDR3 is TGTGCCAGCAGCTTAGAGGCAGGGGGAACTGAAGCTTTCTTT. This sequence joins TRBV7-9 and TRBJ1-1; 7 bases agree with TRBD1. Germline V gene lookup returns CDR1 SEHNR and CDR2 FQNEAQ (reference sequence). The CDR3 runs to 14 residues. J gave up 5 bases and V 1 base, and 4 bases lay outside the gene matches.

J is TRBJ1-3 and V is TRBV4-1; D ambiguous. Germline V gives CDR1 MGHRA, CDR2 YSYEKL. This CDR3 contains 16 residues. The germline V and J ends were trimmed by 7 bases and 0 bases, with 16 bases remaining between them. The CDR3: CASKGGGQSSGNTIYF. The CDR3 DNA reads as TGCGCCAGCAAAGGTGGAGGTCAGAGCTCTGGAAACACCATATATTTT.

The chain recombines TRBV19 with TRBJ2-4; D may match TRBD1 or TRBD2 (5 bases each). Trimming removed 5 bases from V and 0 bases from J, with 11 bases in between. CDR1 LNHDA and CDR2 SQIVND come from the germline V gene (reference sequence). The CDR3 consists of 15 residues. CDR3 nucleotides: TGTGCCAGTAGTTGGGACGGTCTAGCCAAAAACATTCAGTACTTC. Its protein is CASSWDGLAKNIQYF.

The gene calls are TRBV2 and TRBJ2-1; TRBD2 matches 8 bases. After removal of 10 bases from V and 7 bases from J, the junction contained 12 bases not matched to a gene. The germline V gene has CDR1 SNHLY and CDR2 FYNNEI. The CDR3 has 14 residues. The chain's CDR3 is CATRPGRGWNEQFF. As DNA, the CDR3 is TGTGCCACTAGGCCCGGGAGGGGGTGGAATGAGCAGTTCTTC.

V usage is TRBV15 and J usage is TRBJ2-7, with TRBD1 matching over 7 bases. Germline loops: CDR1 LNHNV, CDR2 YYDKDF (reference sequence). The CDR3 consists of 16 residues. Germline trimming cut 1 base from V and 5 bases from J; bases unmatched to any gene: 11. CDR3 sequence reads: CATSRVPTGYLHEQYF. The CDR3 region has the DNA TGTGCCACCAGCAGAGTTCCGACAGGGTATCTCCACGAGCAGTACTTC.

This clone was observed once. The genes are TRBV7-6 and TRBJ2-1; 7 nucleotides line up with TRBD1. J gave up 10 bases and V 4 bases, and 7 bases lay outside the gene matches. Germline V gene lookup returns CDR1 SGHVS and CDR2 FNYEAQ. The CDR3 consists of 13 residues. The CDR3 sequence: CASSYGTVQEQFF. The CDR3 region has the DNA TGTGCCAGCAGCTACGGGACAGTCCAAGAGCAGTTCTTC.

The J gene is TRBJ2-2, the V gene TRBV7-9; D is perhaps TRBD1 (6 bases). With 6 bases removed from V and 0 bases from J, the gap between germline ends came to 17 bases. This CDR3 contains 17 residues. Germline values: CDR1 SEHNR, CDR2 FQNEAQ (reference sequence). Written as DNA, the CDR3 is TGTGCCAGCAGTCCGAGCGAAGGGACATCGAACACCGGGGAGCTGTTTTTT. It encodes CASSPSEGTSNTGELFF. Using reference TRBV7-9 and TRBJ2-2 for the parts outside the CDR3, the full variable domain is DTGVSQNPRHKITKRGQNVTFRCDPISEHNRLYWYRQTLGQGPEFLTYFQNEAQLEKSRLLSDRFSAERPKGSFSTLEIQRTEQGDSAMYLCASSPSEGTSNTGELFFGEGSRLTVL.

This clone was observed once. The V call is TRBV7-8, the J call TRBJ2-1, with 7 bases fitting TRBD1. Germline V gene sequence: CDR1 SGHVS, CDR2 FQNEAQ. The CDR3 loop spans 13 amino acids. V dropped 9 bases and J dropped 2; count of bases not matched to a gene: 4. CDR3 sequence reads: CASSQGAYNEQFF. In DNA form, the CDR3 reads TGTGCCAGTAGCCAGGGGGCCTACAATGAGCAGTTCTTC.

The chain links TRBV6-5 to TRBJ2-3; 8 bases line up with TRBD1. Germline-derived CDR1 and CDR2 are MNHEY and SVGAGI. Trimming at V came to 2 bases and at J to 2 bases, leaving 6 bases not matched to a gene. The CDR3 length is 16 residues. This CDR3 is CASSYHPQGVTDTQYF. The CDR3 coding sequence is TGTGCCAGCAGTTACCACCCACAGGGGGTCACAGATACGCAGTATTTT.

The chain joins TRBV10-1 to TRBJ2-3; TRBD2 matches at 7 bases. The germline CDR1 and CDR2 sequences are WNHNN and SYGVQD (reference sequence). The CDR3 length is 16 residues. J gave up 6 bases and V 0 bases, and 9 bases lay outside the gene matches. The CDR3 DNA sequence: TGCGCCAGCAGTGAGTCGGTTGGGGGGGAGCAGGATACGCAGTATTTT. Encoded protein: CASSESVGGEQDTQYF.

The J gene is TRBJ2-2, the V gene TRBV29-1; D may be TRBD2 (5 bases). This CDR3 is 12 amino acids long. The germline gives CDR1 SQVTM, CDR2 ANQGSEA. The V and J ends lost 4 bases and 6 bases respectively, with 9 bases between them. CDR3 amino acids: CSVVPDSGELFF. In nucleotides, the CDR3 is TGCAGCGTTGTCCCGGACTCCGGGGAGCTGTTTTTT.

J is TRBJ2-5 and V is TRBV10-3; 8 bases map to TRBD1. The CDR3 consists of 17 residues. The germline gives CDR1 ENHRY, CDR2 SYGVKD. V shed 0 bases and J 2 bases; nucleotides not matched to a gene: 8. In nucleotides, the CDR3 is TGTGCCATCAGTGAGTCCGGTGGCGGACAGGGACAAGAGACCCAGTACTTC. Residues: CAISESGGGQGQETQYF.

Notes on this clone: Other DNA variants within this sample encode the same CDR3. This chain uses TRBV28 with TRBJ2-5; D is uncertain. Trimming left V 2 bases short and J 5 bases short, with 9 bases between. CDR1 MDHEN and CDR2 SYDVKM come from the germline V gene. The CDR3 covers 13 residues. CDR3 residues: CASSLVVGETQYF. The DNA of the CDR3 is TGTGCCAGCAGTTTAGTTGTAGGGGAGACCCAGTACTTC.

This chain joins TRBV6-5 and TRBJ2-1, with D tentatively TRBD1 (5 bases). Germline V gene data show CDR1 as MNHEY and CDR2 as SVGAGI. The CDR3 loop spans 15 amino acids. The ends were cut back, 6 bases at V and 0 bases at J, with 12 bases in the middle. CDR3 protein: CASSLQAVSYNEQFF. CDR3 sequence (DNA): TGTGCCAGCAGCCTACAGGCGGTCTCCTACAATGAGCAGTTCTTC.

The chain recombines TRBV27 with TRBJ1-2; unclear D gene. Trimming shortened V by 5 bases and J by 1 base, and 14 bases separated the two germline ends. The germline V gene has CDR1 MNHEY and CDR2 SMNVEV (reference sequence). This CDR3 is built from 15 residues. The CDR3 DNA follows: TGTGCCAGCAGTCTATTAGGGCCCCTTAACTATGGCTACACCTTC. It yields the protein CASSLLGPLNYGYTF.

J is TRBJ1-2 and V is TRBV11-2, with a weak D call TRBD1 (5 bases). Trimming removed 1 base from V and 4 bases from J, with 19 bases in between. This CDR3 has 17 amino acids. The germline V gene encodes CDR1 SGHAT and CDR2 FQNNGV. This CDR3 reads CASSLGARGAGGYGYTF. The CDR3 DNA follows: TGTGCCAGCAGCTTAGGGGCCAGAGGGGCTGGTGGCTATGGCTACACCTTC.

This clone was recorded once. The V gene is TRBV9, the J gene TRBJ2-1; perhaps D is TRBD1 or TRBD2 (6 bases each). Germline lookup yields CDR1 SGDLS and CDR2 YYNGEE. Trimming removed 4 bases from V and 3 bases from J, with 20 bases in between. This CDR3 is 17 amino acids long. For the CDR3, the DNA is TGTGCCAGCAGCCCTGGAGGGCCGGGACAAAACTACAATGAGCAGTTCTTC. Amino acids: CASSPGGPGQNYNEQFF.

A single count supports this clone. The rearrangement links TRBV27 to TRBJ1-1; 8 bases are a match to TRBD1. Trimming took 3 bases from V and 6 from J; bases not matched to a gene: 6. Per germline, CDR1 MNHEY and CDR2 SMNVEV (reference sequence). The CDR3 loop spans 14 amino acids. CDR3 sequence: CASSFTGGSAEAFF. The CDR3, as DNA: TGTGCCAGCAGTTTTACAGGGGGGTCCGCTGAAGCTTTCTTT.